This T cell receptor (beta chain) was retrieved from a study of identical twins. Overall study results and limits: The study reached conclusions through statistical analysis that was cross-sectional, not following the same donors. Abundant cord blood beta clonotypes carried fewer insertions; memory repertoires showed none.

MiXCR, applied by TCRdb to the 5' RACE reads, yields one record per CDR3 protein. The sample includes 450,000 to 500,000 distinct CDR3 sequences, 13% to 15% of them seen just once. This clonotype showed up many times. What it binds is not known. Germline assignment: CDR1 SQVTM and CDR2 ANQGSEA. The CDR3 spans 14 residues. V was pared by 7 bases and J by 4 bases, with 10 bases of the junction left unmatched. In every case, the donor was a healthy Caucasian. These same data were also listed under a study on yellow fever vaccine responses in identical twins.

The gene calls are TRBV29-1 and TRBJ2-3; 8 nucleotides agree with TRBD1. This receptor was obtained from a woman between 18 and 29 years old in good health. Sequencing was performed on CD4+ T cells sorted from blood. For the CDR3, the DNA is TGCAGCGGGACCGGGACAGGCGGGGCAGATACGCAGTATTTT. It specifies CSGTGTGGADTQYF.